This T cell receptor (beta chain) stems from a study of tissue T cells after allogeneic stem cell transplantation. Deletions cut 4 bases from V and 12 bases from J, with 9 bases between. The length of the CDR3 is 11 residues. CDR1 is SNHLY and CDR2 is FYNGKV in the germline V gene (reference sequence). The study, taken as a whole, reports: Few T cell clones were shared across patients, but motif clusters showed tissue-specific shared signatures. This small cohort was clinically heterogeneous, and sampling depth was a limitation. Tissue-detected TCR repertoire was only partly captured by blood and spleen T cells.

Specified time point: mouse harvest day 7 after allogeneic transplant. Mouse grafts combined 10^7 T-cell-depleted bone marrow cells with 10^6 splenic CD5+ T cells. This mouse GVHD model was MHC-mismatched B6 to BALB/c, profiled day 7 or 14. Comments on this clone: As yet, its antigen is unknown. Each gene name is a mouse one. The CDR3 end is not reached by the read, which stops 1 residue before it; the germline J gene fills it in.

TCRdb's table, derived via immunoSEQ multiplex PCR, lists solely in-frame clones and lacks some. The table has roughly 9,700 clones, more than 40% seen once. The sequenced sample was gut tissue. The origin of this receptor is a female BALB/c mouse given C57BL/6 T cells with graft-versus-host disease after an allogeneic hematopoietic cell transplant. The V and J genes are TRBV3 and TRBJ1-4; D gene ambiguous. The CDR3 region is CASSSSRGLFF. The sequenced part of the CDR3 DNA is TGTGCCAGCAGCTCCTCACGGGGATTATTT.